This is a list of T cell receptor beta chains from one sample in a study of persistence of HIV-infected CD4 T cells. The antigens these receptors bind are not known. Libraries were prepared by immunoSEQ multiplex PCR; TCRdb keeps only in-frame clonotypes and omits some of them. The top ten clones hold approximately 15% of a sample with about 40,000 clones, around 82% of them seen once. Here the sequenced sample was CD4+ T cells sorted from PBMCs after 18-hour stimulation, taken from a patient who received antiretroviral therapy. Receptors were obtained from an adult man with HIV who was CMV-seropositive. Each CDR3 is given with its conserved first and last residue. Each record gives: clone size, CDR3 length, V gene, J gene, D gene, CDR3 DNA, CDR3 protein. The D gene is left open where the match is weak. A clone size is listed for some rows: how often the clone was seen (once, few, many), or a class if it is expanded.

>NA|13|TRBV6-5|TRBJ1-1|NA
TGTGCCAGCAGTTACAGCATGGACACTGAAGCTTTCTTT
CASSYSMDTEAFF
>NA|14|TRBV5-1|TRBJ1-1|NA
TGCGCCAGCAGCTTGGACGGACGGTCCACTGAAGCTTTCTTT
CASSLDGRSTEAFF
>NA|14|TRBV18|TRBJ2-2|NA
TGTGCCAGCTCACCACCAACATACACCGGGGAGCTGTTTTTT
CASSPPTYTGELFF
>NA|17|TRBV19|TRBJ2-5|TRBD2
TGTGCCAGTAGTACAAATATCCAGCGGGGAAACGATGAGACCCAGTACTTC
CASSTNIQRGNDETQYF
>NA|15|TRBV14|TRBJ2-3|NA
TGTGCCAGCAGTCGACAGAGGACCCGCACAGATACGCAGTATTTT
CASSRQRTRTDTQYF
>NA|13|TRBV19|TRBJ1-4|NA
TGTGCCAGTAGTACGACCCGCCAGGAAAAACTGTTTTTT
CASSTTRQEKLFF
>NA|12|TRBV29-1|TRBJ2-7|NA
TGCAGCGTCGGAGGGGGGGGGAACGAGCAGTACTTC
CSVGGGGNEQYF
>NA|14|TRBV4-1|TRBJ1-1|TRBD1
TGCGCCAGCAGCCACAGGGACAGGGACACTGAAGCTTTCTTT
CASSHRDRDTEAFF
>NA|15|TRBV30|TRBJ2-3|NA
TGTGCCTGGAGTGTTGGAGGGGGCAATTCAAATACGCAGTATTTT
CAWSVGGGNSNTQYF
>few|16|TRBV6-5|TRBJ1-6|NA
TGTGCCAGCAGTTCTCCGACCCTCGGGGGAAATTCACCCCTCCACTTT
CASSSPTLGGNSPLHF
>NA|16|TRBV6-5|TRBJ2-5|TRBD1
TGTGCCAGCAGTTACTCCTTCGGGACAGTTCAAGAGACCCAGTACTTC
CASSYSFGTVQETQYF
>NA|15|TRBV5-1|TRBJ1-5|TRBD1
TGCGCCAGCAGCCCTCCGGACAGGCCCAATCAGCCCCAGCATTTT
CASSPPDRPNQPQHF
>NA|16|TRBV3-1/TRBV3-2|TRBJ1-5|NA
TGTGCCAGCAGCCAAGGGGCGGGGGTTGGCAATCAGCCCCAGCATTTT
CASSQGAGVGNQPQHF
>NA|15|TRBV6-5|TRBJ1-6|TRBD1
TGTGCCAGCAGCCCCGTTTACAGGGGAAATTCACCCCTCCACTTT
CASSPVYRGNSPLHF
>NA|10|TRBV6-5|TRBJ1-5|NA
TGTGCCAGCAACGTATGGGCCCAGCATTTT
CASNVWAQHF
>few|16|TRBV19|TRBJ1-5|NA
TGTGCCAGTAGTATCTTGGGGCAGGGAGACAATCAGCCCCAGCATTTT
CASSILGQGDNQPQHF
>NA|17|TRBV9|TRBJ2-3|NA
TGTGCCAGCAGCGTAGCTACGGGCTTTTCTAGCACAGATACGCAGTATTTT
CASSVATGFSSTDTQYF
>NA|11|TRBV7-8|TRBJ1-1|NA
TGTGCCAGCAGCCCTTTGGGTAAAGCTTTCTTT
CASSPLGKAFF